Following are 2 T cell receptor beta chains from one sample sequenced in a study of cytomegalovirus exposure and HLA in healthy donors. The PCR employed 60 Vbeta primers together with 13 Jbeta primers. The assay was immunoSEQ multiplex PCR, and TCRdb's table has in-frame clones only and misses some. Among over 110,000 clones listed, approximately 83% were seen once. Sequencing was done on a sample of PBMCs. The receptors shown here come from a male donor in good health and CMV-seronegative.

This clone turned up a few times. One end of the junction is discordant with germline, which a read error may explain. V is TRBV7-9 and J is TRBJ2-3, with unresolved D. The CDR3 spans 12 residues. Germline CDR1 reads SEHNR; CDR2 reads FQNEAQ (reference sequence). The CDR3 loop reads CSSSLIADTQYF. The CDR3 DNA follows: TGTTCCAGCAGCTTAATCGCAGATACGCAGTATTTT.

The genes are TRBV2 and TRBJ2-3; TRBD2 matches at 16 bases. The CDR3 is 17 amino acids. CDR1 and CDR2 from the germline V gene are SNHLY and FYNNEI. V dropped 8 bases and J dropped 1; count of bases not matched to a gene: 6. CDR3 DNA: TGTGCCAGCGTGGGACTAGCGGGAGGGCGGGGCACAGATACGCAGTATTTT. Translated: CASVGLAGGRGTDTQYF.